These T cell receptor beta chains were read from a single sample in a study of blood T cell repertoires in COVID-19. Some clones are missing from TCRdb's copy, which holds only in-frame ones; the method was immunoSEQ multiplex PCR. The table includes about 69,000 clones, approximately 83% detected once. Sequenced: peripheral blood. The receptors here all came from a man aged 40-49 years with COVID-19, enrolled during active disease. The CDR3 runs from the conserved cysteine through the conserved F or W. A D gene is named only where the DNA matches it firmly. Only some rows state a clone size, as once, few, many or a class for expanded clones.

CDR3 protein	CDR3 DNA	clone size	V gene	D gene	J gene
CASSMGGWSEAFF	TGTGCCAGTAGTATGGGGGGTTGGTCTGAAGCTTTCTTT	.	TRBV19	.	TRBJ1-1
CASTTRGLGETQYF	TGCGCCAGCACGACCAGGGGGTTGGGGGAGACCCAGTACTTC	.	TRBV5-1	TRBD1	TRBJ2-5
CASSLSGGSLGEQFF	TGTGCCAGCAGCCTTAGCGGGGGGTCGTTGGGTGAGCAGTTCTTC	few	TRBV4-2	TRBD2	TRBJ2-1
CSGLITDTQYF	TGTAGCGGGTTAATCACAGATACGCAGTATTTT	.	TRBV6-5	.	TRBJ2-3
CASSTSGGNNEQFF	TGTGCCAGTAGTACTAGCGGGGGGAACAATGAGCAGTTCTTC	once	TRBV19	TRBD2	TRBJ2-1
CASSAGTSKTGELFF	TGTGCCAGCAGCGCCGGGACTAGCAAAACCGGGGAGCTGTTTTTT	.	TRBV9	TRBD2	TRBJ2-2
CAWSLITGDYGYTF	TGTGCCTGGAGTCTAATTACAGGAGACTATGGCTACACCTTC	.	TRBV30	.	TRBJ1-2
CASSPSRLPESGGYTF	TGCGCCAGCAGCCCCTCGCGGCTACCGGAGAGTGGTGGCTACACCTTC	.	TRBV5-1	.	TRBJ1-2
CASSQVRDSFYEQYF	TGTGCCAGCAGCCAAGTCCGGGACAGTTTCTACGAGCAGTACTTC	.	TRBV4-2	TRBD1	TRBJ2-7
CAWSAGLAGTGQFF	TGTGCCTGGAGTGCGGGACTAGCGGGGACAGGGCAGTTCTTC	.	TRBV30	TRBD2	TRBJ2-1
CASSLGLAGGTDTQYF	TGCGCCAGCAGCTTGGGACTAGCGGGGGGCACAGATACGCAGTATTTT	.	TRBV5-1	TRBD2	TRBJ2-3
CASSRQTDTGKEKLFF	TGTGCCAGCAGCCGACAGACCGACACGGGCAAGGAAAAACTGTTTTTT	once	TRBV13	.	TRBJ1-4
CASSLDPAQSYEQYF	TGTGCCAGCAGCTTAGATCCCGCACAATCCTACGAGCAGTACTTC	.	TRBV7-2	.	TRBJ2-7
CAWDIQGGLHEKLFF	TGTGCCTGGGACATCCAGGGGGGTCTGCACGAAAAACTGTTTTTT	.	TRBV30	TRBD1	TRBJ1-4
CASSLEGSPYEQYF	TGTGCCAGCAGCTTGGAGGGGTCTCCCTACGAGCAGTACTTC	few	TRBV5-4	.	TRBJ2-7
CASTQRPDSYEQYF	TGTGCCAGCACCCAGAGGCCCGACTCCTACGAGCAGTACTTC	.	TRBV5-6	.	TRBJ2-7
CAWTRPGDRAYEQYF	TGTGCCTGGACCCGGCCAGGGGACAGGGCCTACGAGCAGTACTTC	.	TRBV30	TRBD1	TRBJ2-7
CASKTRSYNSPLHF	TGTGCCAGCAAAACAAGATCATATAATTCACCCCTCCACTTT	once	TRBV2	.	TRBJ1-6
CASSLAPTADYGYTF	TGTGCCAGCAGTTTAGCCCCGACAGCCGACTATGGCTACACCTTC	.	TRBV27	.	TRBJ1-2
CASSPGEADTQYF	TGTGCCAGCTCACCGGGAGAGGCGGATACGCAGTATTTT	.	TRBV18	.	TRBJ2-3
CASRGGNGDLEQAETQYF	TGTGCCAGCAGAGGTGGAAATGGTGATCTGGAACAGGCGGAGACCCAGTACTTC	.	TRBV7-2	.	TRBJ2-5
CASSLYVYEQYF	TGTGCCAGCAGCTTATATGTCTACGAGCAGTACTTC	.	TRBV7-2	.	TRBJ2-7
CASSEGIGDLDTIYF	TGTGCCAGCAGTGAAGGAATAGGGGATTTGGACACCATATATTTT	.	TRBV6-1	.	TRBJ1-3
CASSQDRGRGGNTIYF	TGTGCCAGCAGCCAGGACAGGGGCCGGGGTGGAAACACCATATATTTT	few	TRBV2	TRBD1	TRBJ1-3
CSAGEWDTQYF	TGCAGTGCTGGGGAGTGGGATACGCAGTATTTT	.	TRBV20-1	.	TRBJ2-3
CASSLQMNTEAFF	TGTGCCAGCAGCTTACAAATGAACACTGAAGCTTTCTTT	few	TRBV11-2	.	TRBJ1-1
CASSYRGGSEKLFF	TGTGCCAGCAGCTACAGGGGGGGTAGTGAAAAACTGTTTTTT	.	TRBV5-6	TRBD1	TRBJ1-4
CASSLGGSLDQPQHF	TGTGCCAGCAGCTTAGGAGGCAGTCTGGATCAGCCCCAGCATTTT	.	TRBV7-2	.	TRBJ1-5
CASSQMTSGDTDTQYF	TGTGCCAGCAGCCAGATGACTAGCGGGGACACAGATACGCAGTATTTT	.	TRBV4-2	TRBD2	TRBJ2-3
CASSSPQENTEAFF	TGTGCCAGCAGTTCCCCCCAGGAGAACACTGAAGCTTTCTTT	.	TRBV28	.	TRBJ1-1
CASSQAGQGSNEQFF	TGCGCCAGCAGCCAAGCGGGACAGGGATCAAATGAGCAGTTCTTC	.	TRBV4-1	TRBD1	TRBJ2-1
CASSELSGNTIYF	TGTGCCAGCAGTGAACTCTCTGGAAACACCATATATTTT	.	TRBV6-1	.	TRBJ1-3
CASSLAVSGAYNEQFF	TGTGCCAGCAGCTTAGCAGTTAGCGGGGCATACAATGAGCAGTTCTTC	.	TRBV7-9	TRBD2	TRBJ2-1
CASSQAWATPANEQFF	TGTGCCAGCAGCCAAGCGTGGGCTACCCCCGCCAATGAGCAGTTCTTC	.	TRBV4-2	.	TRBJ2-1
CASSMMGHTNEKLFF	TGTGCCAGTAGTATGATGGGACATACTAATGAAAAACTGTTTTTT	.	TRBV19	.	TRBJ1-4
CASSAPAGVETQYF	TGTGCCAGCAGCGCCCCAGCGGGGGTGGAGACCCAGTACTTC	.	TRBV9	TRBD2	TRBJ2-5
CASSLVAYNSPLHF	TGTGCCAGCAGCTTGGTCGCCTATAATTCACCCCTCCACTTT	.	TRBV5-4	.	TRBJ1-6
CASSQGTVLGEQYF	TGTGCCAGCAGCCAAGGGACAGTTTTGGGCGAGCAGTACTTC	.	TRBV3-1/TRBV3-2	.	TRBJ2-7
CASSSLPELSFNEQYF	TGTGCCAGCAGCTCTTTGCCCGAATTAAGCTTCAACGAGCAGTACTTC	.	TRBV7-9	.	TRBJ2-7
CASSDISKAGLNTEAFF	TGTGCCAGCAGCGACATTTCTAAGGCAGGGTTGAACACTGAAGCTTTCTTT	.	TRBV3-1/TRBV3-2	.	TRBJ1-1
CASSLPGWSTEAFF	TGTGCCAGCAGCTTACCAGGGTGGAGCACTGAAGCTTTCTTT	.	TRBV11-1	.	TRBJ1-1
CASSYSGSTNEKLFF	TGTGCCAGCAGTTATTCGGGGAGCACTAATGAAAAACTGTTTTTT	.	TRBV6-5	.	TRBJ1-4
CASSEIGTGRGGEAFF	TGTGCCAGCAGCGAAATCGGGACAGGGAGGGGAGGCGAAGCTTTCTTT	.	TRBV28	TRBD1	TRBJ1-1
CASSVEVRGLDTGELFF	TGTGCCAGCAGCGTAGAAGTCAGGGGGCTAGACACCGGGGAGCTGTTTTTT	.	TRBV9	TRBD1	TRBJ2-2
CAAVPGQGSQGAKNIQYF	TGTGCAGCCGTGCCGGGACAGGGTTCTCAAGGAGCCAAAAACATTCAGTACTTC	once	TRBV28	TRBD1	TRBJ2-4
CASSRAAPGEGYTF	TGTGCCAGCAGCAGGGCAGCCCCAGGGGAAGGCTACACCTTC	.	TRBV3-1/TRBV3-2	.	TRBJ1-2
CASSSRGDYGYTF	TGTGCCAGCAGCTCCCGGGGGGACTATGGCTACACCTTC	.	TRBV7-2	.	TRBJ1-2
CASSLSTSEETQYF	TGCGCCAGCAGCCTCTCGACTAGCGAAGAGACCCAGTACTTC	.	TRBV4-1	TRBD2	TRBJ2-5
CASSSSGTAHTEAFF	TGTGCCAGCAGCTCCTCTGGGACAGCTCACACTGAAGCTTTCTTT	.	TRBV7-9	TRBD1	TRBJ1-1
CASRRGQGFEAFF	TGTGCCAGCAGACGCGGACAGGGATTTGAAGCTTTCTTT	.	TRBV5-6	TRBD1	TRBJ1-1
CAISESLAGGPETQYF	TGTGCCATCAGTGAGTCTCTAGCGGGGGGGCCCGAGACCCAGTACTTC	.	TRBV10-3	TRBD2	TRBJ2-5
CASSTTENTEAFF	TGTGCCAGCAGCACCACAGAGAACACTGAAGCTTTCTTT	.	TRBV13	.	TRBJ1-1
CASSLLGRGGISNQPQHF	TGTGCCAGCAGTTTATTGGGGCGAGGGGGAATCAGCAATCAGCCCCAGCATTTT	once	TRBV6-2/TRBV6-3	.	TRBJ1-5
CASSFGSQETQYF	TGCGCCAGCAGCTTCGGGTCCCAAGAGACCCAGTACTTC	.	TRBV5-1	.	TRBJ2-5
CASSPATTTNEKLFF	TGTGCCAGCTCACCGGCAACTACAACTAATGAAAAACTGTTTTTT	.	TRBV18	.	TRBJ1-4
CASGRHDEQYF	TGTGCCAGCGGCCGACACGACGAGCAGTACTTC	.	TRBV25-1	.	TRBJ2-7
CASRRSGGGFYEQYF	TGTGCCAGCAGACGTAGTGGCGGGGGATTTTACGAGCAGTACTTC	.	TRBV11-1	TRBD2	TRBJ2-7
CASSITPSGGYTF	TGTGCCAGCAGTATAACCCCCAGTGGCGGCTACACCTTC	.	TRBV12-3/TRBV12-4	.	TRBJ1-2
CASSPPGLAAYNEQFF	TGTGCCAGCTCACCACCCGGACTAGCGGCATACAATGAGCAGTTCTTC	.	TRBV18	TRBD2	TRBJ2-1
CASSIGLTSGQETQYF	TGTGCCAGTAGTATCGGCCTCACTAGCGGCCAAGAGACCCAGTACTTC	.	TRBV19	TRBD2	TRBJ2-5